The clone carrying this T cell receptor beta chain was seen only a few times. Germline loops: CDR1 SEHNR, CDR2 FQNEAQ (reference sequence). The V end lost 5 bases, the J end lost 2 bases, and 13 bases lay between the germline ends. There are 14 residues in the CDR3. Clones were sequenced by immunoSEQ multiplex PCR, and TCRdb holds only the in-frame ones, with some missing. The sample has over 250,000 clones, around 84% seen once. The data are from a study of blood T cell repertoires in COVID-19. Sequencing was done on a sample of peripheral blood. J is TRBJ2-7 and V is TRBV7-9; D might be TRBD2 (6 bases). The receptor comes from a human donor with COVID-19, enrolled during active disease. The donor label of this sample is uncertain. The CDR3 is CASSTRDATYEQYF. The CDR3 nucleotides read TGTGCCAGCAGCACGCGGGACGCTACCTACGAGCAGTACTTC.